This T cell receptor beta chain was sequenced during a study of shared clonotypes between healthy human individuals. Naive CD8 cells were CD45RO-negative, positively selected for CCR7, excluding terminally differentiated effector memory CD45RA+ cells. Using immunoSEQ multiplex PCR, the repertoire was profiled, and TCRdb retains in-frame clones only, with some absent. The profile covers roughly 770,000 clones, with about 96% appearing a single time and less than 0.3% taken by the ten largest. The CDR3 is 14 amino acids. The ends were cut back, 5 bases at V and 6 bases at J, with 18 bases in the middle. CDR1 SGHRS and CDR2 YFSETQ come from the germline V gene.

This sequence originates from a man in his thirties or forties in good health. The sequenced material came from naive CD8+ T cells sorted from blood. The chain recombines TRBV5-1 with TRBJ2-7; maybe TRBD1 (7 bases). The CDR3: CASSSQEGAGEQYF. Written as DNA, the CDR3 is TGCGCCAGCAGTTCTCAGGAGGGGGCGGGCGAGCAGTACTTC.